This T cell receptor beta chain appears in the sequencing data of a study of shared clonotypes between healthy human individuals. Whole-study results and caveats: Generally, naive subsets came out with larger estimated richness than memory subsets. The small donor group covered limited genetic and exposure diversity. Shared clonotypes across all four donors exceeded non-shared ones in generation probability.

Germline loops: CDR1 SGHNT, CDR2 YYREEE (reference sequence). Trimming cost V 0 bases and J 0 bases, with 16 bases left between them. The CDR3 is 19 residues long. This clone was seen ten or more times. Its antigen is undetermined. Sequenced by immunoSEQ multiplex PCR; TCRdb stores in-frame clones only, minus some. The table shows hundreds of thousands of clones, with approximately 79% occurring only once. What was sequenced was memory CD4+ T cells sorted from blood. The subset here: CD45RA-negative fraction. The chain employs TRBV5-4 and TRBJ2-6, with TRBD1 as a possible D gene (6 bases). The clonotype comes from a woman aged 30 to 39 in good health. The CDR3 DNA reads as TGTGCCAGCAGCTTGGATAGGGCAGGGGCTAACTCTGGGGCCAACGTCCTGACTTTC. This translates into CASSLDRAGANSGANVLTF.